This T cell receptor beta chain stems from a study of blood T cell repertoires in COVID-19. Study at large: Some COVID-19 samples were acute and others convalescent; all came from the United States, Italy and Spain. In each case, the material was cDNA or gDNA derived from T cells, B-cell-depleted T cells, or PBMCs.

This clone was detected once. Per the authors' pipeline: By means of reference gene primer amplification, nucleated cell counts were estimated. The table came from immunoSEQ multiplex PCR; TCRdb's copy has only in-frame clones and leaves some out. V, J and clone size are those of that table, while D and trimming were read from the DNA. This sample has about 160,000 clones, with approximately 91% found just once. The CDR3 contains 12 residues. Germline loops: CDR1 MGHDK, CDR2 SYGVNS. The ends were cut back, 3 bases at V and 8 bases at J, with 7 bases in the middle. The specimen was peripheral blood. The sequence came from a man aged 18 to 30 with acute or convalescent COVID-19. The chain uses TRBV25-1 and TRBJ1-4; D is ambiguous. The CDR3 DNA reads as TGTGCCAGCAGTGAGTTCGGGGAAAAACTGTTTTTT. Translated: CASSEFGEKLFF.